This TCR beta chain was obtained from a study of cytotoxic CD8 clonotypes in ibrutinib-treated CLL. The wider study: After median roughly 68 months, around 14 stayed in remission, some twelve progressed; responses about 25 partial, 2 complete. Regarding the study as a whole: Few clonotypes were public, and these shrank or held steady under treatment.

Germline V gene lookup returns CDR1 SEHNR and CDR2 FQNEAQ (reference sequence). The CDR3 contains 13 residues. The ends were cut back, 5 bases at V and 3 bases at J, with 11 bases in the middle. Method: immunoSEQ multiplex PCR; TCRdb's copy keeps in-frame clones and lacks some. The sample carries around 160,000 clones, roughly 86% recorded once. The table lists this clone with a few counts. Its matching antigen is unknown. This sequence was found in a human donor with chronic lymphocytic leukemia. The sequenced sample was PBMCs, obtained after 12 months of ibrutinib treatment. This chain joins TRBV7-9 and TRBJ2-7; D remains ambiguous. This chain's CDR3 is CASSPSALYEQYF. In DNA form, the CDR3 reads TGTGCCAGCAGCCCCAGCGCCCTCTACGAGCAGTACTTC.